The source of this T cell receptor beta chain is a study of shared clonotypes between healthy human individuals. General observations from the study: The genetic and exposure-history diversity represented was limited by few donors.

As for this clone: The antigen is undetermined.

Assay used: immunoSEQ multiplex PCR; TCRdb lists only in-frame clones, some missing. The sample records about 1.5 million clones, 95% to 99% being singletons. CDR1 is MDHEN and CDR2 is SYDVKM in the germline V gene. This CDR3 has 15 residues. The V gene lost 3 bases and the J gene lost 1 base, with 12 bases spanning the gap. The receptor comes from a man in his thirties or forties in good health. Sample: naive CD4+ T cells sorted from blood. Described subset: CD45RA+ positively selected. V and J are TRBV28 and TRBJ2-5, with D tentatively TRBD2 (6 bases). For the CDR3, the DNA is TGTGCCAGCAGTTTTCGGGAGTGGTTCCAAGAGACCCAGTACTTC. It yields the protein CASSFREWFQETQYF.